The 22 T cell receptor beta chains reported below all come from one sample, sequenced in a study of CD8 T cells in ankylosing spondylitis. General study findings and limits: Blood of patients with ankylosing spondylitis appeared to be characterized by a TCR beta motif of eight highly homologous variants.

TCRdb reprocessed the 5' RACE reads via MiXCR and lists one record per CDR3 protein. The sample has approximately 500,000 distinct CDR3 sequences, roughly 12% seen once. No antigens are known for them. The specimen sequenced was blood, either unsorted or a sorted T cell fraction (not recorded which). These receptors were collected from a male donor with ankylosing spondylitis.

This clonotype occurred many times. The CDR3 DNA reads TGTGCCAGCAGTTTGGGACTAGCGTTCAATGAGCAGTTCTTC. Translated: CASSLGLAFNEQFF. The rearrangement joins TRBV12-3 or TRBV12-4 to TRBJ2-1; the match to TRBD2 covers 10 bases. V was pared by 3 bases and J by 6 bases, with 2 bases of the junction left unmatched. There are 14 residues in the CDR3.

The chain is built from TRBV7-2 and TRBJ1-1; a weak D match, TRBD1 (6 bases). The V end was cut by 7 bases, the J end by 3 bases, with 21 bases between. CDR1 and CDR2 (germline): SGHTA, FQGNSA. CDR3 length: 16 residues. The CDR3 DNA follows: TGTGCCAGCAAGCTTCTGGGGGCGGGGCAGCACACTGAAGCTTTCTTT. This gives the protein CASKLLGAGQHTEAFF.

In this sample, this clonotype turned up a few times. This chain connects TRBV25-1 to TRBJ2-7; 7 nucleotides align to TRBD1. CDR3 length: 13 amino acids. V shed 4 bases and J 3 bases; nucleotides not matched to a gene: 3. Per germline, CDR1 MGHDK and CDR2 SYGVNS. CDR3 DNA: TGTGCCAGCAGTGCTACAGGGGTCTACGAGCAGTACTTC. Its protein product is CASSATGVYEQYF.

For the CDR3, the DNA is TGCGCCAGCAGCCCGGACTGGGGTGATTACGAGCAGTACGTC. Translation: CASSPDWGDYEQYV. The chain carries TRBV4-1 and TRBJ2-7, with D tentatively TRBD2 (5 bases). The V and J ends lost 4 bases and 4 bases respectively, with 14 bases between them. The V gene's germline CDR1 is MGHRA and CDR2 YSYEKL. The CDR3 is 14 residues long.

J is TRBJ2-7 and V is TRBV20-1, with a possible D match to TRBD1 (7 bases). V was shortened by 5 bases and J by 6 bases, with 17 bases between the two germline ends. CDR1 DFQATT and CDR2 SNEGSKA come from the germline V gene (reference sequence). There are 13 residues in the CDR3. The CDR3 sequence: CSARLQGGGEQYF. The CDR3 DNA reads as TGCAGTGCTCGGCTGCAGGGGGGCGGCGAGCAGTACTTC.

The CDR3 protein is CASSLFPGGSGDTQYF. In DNA form, the CDR3 reads TGTGCCAGCAGCTTATTTCCGGGAGGGTCTGGAGATACGCAGTATTTT. The V and J genes are TRBV5-6 and TRBJ2-3, with 8 bases matching TRBD2. CDR1 and CDR2 (germline): SGHDT, YYEEEE. CDR3 length: 16 residues. Trimming removed 2 bases from V and 5 bases from J; junction bases left unmatched: 10.

In this sample, this clonotype turned up many times. The chain couples TRBV4-1 to TRBJ1-5, with 8 positions matching TRBD1. Trimming at V came to 2 bases and at J to 3 bases, leaving 9 bases not matched to a gene. The CDR3 totals 17 residues. Germline V gives CDR1 MGHRA, CDR2 YSYEKL. The CDR3 bases are TGCGCCAGCAGCCAACTACCGACAGGGGAATTCAATCAGCCCCAGCATTTT. It specifies CASSQLPTGEFNQPQHF.

The chain uses TRBV24-1 and TRBJ1-2; 7 bases line up with TRBD1. The CDR3 has 14 residues. The junction had 7 bases not matched to a gene; V was cut back by 3 bases and J by 7 bases. The germline CDR1 and CDR2 sequences are KGHDR and SFDVKD. The CDR3 bases are TGTGCCACCAGTGATCCGACAGGGTATGGTGGCTACACCTTC. It encodes CATSDPTGYGGYTF.

This clonotype appeared a single time. The rearrangement links TRBV20-1 to TRBJ2-1; D gene unclear. This CDR3 region has 14 residues. V lost 5 bases to trimming and J lost 10 bases, with 21 bases between them. CDR1 and CDR2 from the germline V gene are DFQATT and SNEGSKA (reference sequence). The CDR3 bases are TGCAGTGCTTTCCTTCTCCGAAAGGATAACGAGCAGTTCTTC. Translating gives CSAFLLRKDNEQFF.

The V gene is TRBV29-1, the J gene TRBJ1-6; D unresolved. This CDR3 has 13 amino acids. V was pared by 4 bases and J by 0 bases, with 4 bases between. CDR1 is SQVTM, CDR2 ANQGSEA, per germline. The CDR3 sequence is CSVGDSYNSPLHF. CDR3 DNA: TGCAGCGTTGGGGACTCCTATAATTCACCCCTCCACTTT.

The CDR3 protein is CASSSGGEGNIQYF. CDR3 DNA sequence: TGTGCCAGCAGCTCAGGGGGCGAGGGCAACATTCAGTACTTC. This chain connects TRBV7-2 to TRBJ2-4; 8 bases map to TRBD1. Trimming took 4 bases from V and 7 from J; bases not matched to a gene: 6. This CDR3 is 14 amino acids long. Per germline, CDR1 SGHTA and CDR2 FQGNSA.

The V and J genes are TRBV15 and TRBJ2-6; D not resolved. The CDR3 contains 16 residues. Germline V gene sequence: CDR1 LNHNV, CDR2 YYDKDF (reference sequence). Trimming took 2 bases from V and 3 from J, leaving 11 bases between them. CDR3 amino acids: CATSRPREVGANVLTF. The CDR3 coding sequence is TGTGCCACCAGCAGACCTAGGGAAGTTGGGGCCAACGTCCTGACTTTC.

This clonotype was recorded a few times. V usage is TRBV27 and J usage is TRBJ2-7; TRBD2 is a possible D gene (5 bases). The V end lost 6 bases, the J end lost 2 bases, and 11 bases lay between the germline ends. The CDR3 consists of 13 residues. The germline CDR1 and CDR2 sequences are MNHEY and SMNVEV (reference sequence). CDR3 in amino acids: CASRTGSPYEQYF. CDR3 sequence (DNA): TGTGCCAGCAGAACGGGGTCCCCCTACGAGCAGTACTTC.

The chain combines TRBV12-3 or TRBV12-4 with TRBJ2-5, with 7 bases identical to TRBD2. Losses at the gene ends were 3 bases for V and 2 bases for J; bases not matched to a gene: 3. The length of the CDR3 is 14 residues. The CDR3 region is CASSFWREQETQYF. DNA of the CDR3: TGTGCCAGCAGTTTTTGGCGGGAGCAAGAGACCCAGTACTTC.

This clonotype was observed at least ten times. This rearrangement joins TRBV29-1 to TRBJ1-1; D is perhaps TRBD1 (5 bases). Germline V lookup: CDR1 SQVTM, CDR2 ANQGSEA. Trimming removed 3 bases from V and 11 bases from J, with 16 bases in between. The CDR3 spans 12 residues. Written as DNA, the CDR3 is TGCAGCGTTGAGTCGGGGGGTGGTAGGGCTTTCTTT. Amino acids: CSVESGGGRAFF.

This clonotype was observed at least ten times. V gene TRBV4-2 combines with J gene TRBJ2-4; D not certain. CDR3 length equals 18 residues. Germline lookup yields CDR1 LGHNA and CDR2 YNFKEQ. With 0 bases removed from V and 0 bases from J, the gap between germline ends came to 15 bases. The CDR3 DNA reads TGTGCCAGCAGCCAAGATAGCCCGACACGACGAGCCAAAAACATTCAGTACTTC. It codes for CASSQDSPTRRAKNIQYF.

This clonotype has a handful of counts. This rearrangement joins TRBV18 to TRBJ2-1, with D unresolved. The CDR3 has 15 amino acids. Trimming stripped 4 bases from V and 7 bases from J, with 17 bases between. Germline CDR1 is KGHSH and CDR2 is LQKENI. For the CDR3, the DNA is TGTGCCAGCTCACTGAATGCCGGGTCGCCAAATGAGCAGTTCTTC. Residues: CASSLNAGSPNEQFF.

This clonotype occurred a few times. V and J are TRBV12-3 or TRBV12-4 and TRBJ1-5, with D possibly TRBD1 on 6 matching bases. V was pared by 6 bases and J by 7 bases, with 13 bases between. The CDR3 length is 13 residues. CDR3 coding DNA: TGTGCCAGCAGAAAGGGGGTAGGGCAGCCCCAGCATTTT. Translation gives CASRKGVGQPQHF.

The chain links TRBV27 to TRBJ1-2, with no clear D. The CDR3 consists of 15 residues. V was cut by 4 bases and J by 5 bases, with 17 bases left in between. The germline CDR1 and CDR2 sequences are MNHEY and SMNVEV (reference sequence). CDR3 nucleotides: TGTGCCAGCAGTTGGTCGGGTGTCGGGTCTTATGGCTACACCTTC. Translating gives CASSWSGVGSYGYTF.

The chain couples TRBV6-1 to TRBJ1-3, with 7 bases matching TRBD1. The CDR3 loop spans 18 amino acids. V gave up 0 bases and J gave up 0 bases; unmatched junction bases: 8. Per germline, CDR1 MNHNS and CDR2 SASEGT. The CDR3 nucleotides read TGTGCCAGCAGTGAAGCGCTTACAGGGGTCCTCTCTGGAAACACCATATATTTT. Translated, it gives CASSEALTGVLSGNTIYF.

This clonotype was recorded many times. The V gene is TRBV20-1, the J gene TRBJ1-4; D remains ambiguous. The CDR3 consists of 14 residues. The V end lost 1 base, the J end lost 0 bases, and 6 bases lay between the germline ends. The germline gives CDR1 DFQATT, CDR2 SNEGSKA (reference sequence). The chain's CDR3 is CSARGQPTNEKLFF. The CDR3 DNA is TGCAGTGCTAGAGGGCAGCCAACTAATGAAAAACTGTTTTTT.

This chain connects TRBV20-1 to TRBJ2-1, with TRBD2 matching over 12 bases. CDR1 and CDR2 from the germline V gene are DFQATT and SNEGSKA (reference sequence). V trimming: 3 bases; J trimming: 5 bases; junction bases outside the gene matches: 5. The CDR3 covers 15 residues. The CDR3 coding sequence is TGCAGTGCTAGCGTACTAGCGGGAGGCCACAATGAGCAGTTCTTC. Residues: CSASVLAGGHNEQFF.